This T cell receptor (beta chain) emerged from a study of post-analysis software for immune sequencing data. Overall study results and limits: Compared with controls, patients had more of about 5 TRBV segments, including TRBV5-6, TRBV5-1 and TRBV20-1. The F measure placed samples prepared in the same batch into strongly shared clusters. Compared with controls, patients showed significantly lower normalized Chao1 diversity.

Included in the TCR beta cDNA libraries were unique molecular identifiers. TCRdb used MiXCR to reprocess the PCR reads, holding one entry per CDR3 protein. The sample has around 500,000 distinct CDR3 sequences, roughly 34% seen once. CDR1 and CDR2 (germline): MNHEY, SMNVEV (reference sequence). The CDR3 is 19 amino acids. With V trimmed by 0 bases and J by 8 bases, 16 bases remained unmatched. Details on this clonotype: Its target is not known.

Sequenced: blood. The source of this sequence is a girl younger than 18 with multiple sclerosis. The chain uses TRBV27 and TRBJ1-2, with 12 bases fitting TRBD1. The CDR3 DNA sequence: TGTGCCAGCAGTTTATCTCATACCGGGACAGGGGGCGTTCGAATCGGCTACACCTTC. It specifies CASSLSHTGTGGVRIGYTF.